This record covers a single T cell receptor (beta chain). This table comes from immunoSEQ multiplex PCR, and its TCRdb copy is limited to in-frame clones, with some not included. The sample shows hundreds of thousands of clones, approximately 90% of them seen only once. The CDR3 runs 15 residues. The J segment lost 2 bases and the V segment lost 6 bases, leaving 5 bases of the junction unmatched. Germline-derived CDR1 and CDR2 are LNHDA and SQIVND (reference sequence). This sample is part of a study of blood T cell repertoires in COVID-19. Study as a whole: COVID-19 samples from acute and convalescent phases originated in the United States, Italy and Spain. The cDNA or gDNA used as material had been derived from T cells, B-cell-depleted T cells, or PBMCs.

The clonotype originates from a woman in her thirties with acute COVID-19. The sample consisted of PBMCs or T cells enriched from blood (not recorded which). This chain joins TRBV19 and TRBJ2-3; 10 bases are a match to TRBD1. The CDR3 nucleotides read TGTGCCAGTAGCCGCGGGACAGGGGACACAGATACGCAGTATTTT. Its translation: CASSRGTGDTDTQYF.